A single sample gave rise to the 24 T cell receptor beta chains below, sequenced in a study of cytomegalovirus exposure and HLA in healthy donors. PCR was performed using 60 Vbeta and 13 Jbeta primers. Here immunoSEQ multiplex PCR was the method, and the copy in TCRdb shows in-frame clones only, minus some. The sample has about 190,000 clones, about four fifths seen once. What was sequenced was PBMCs. The source is a young man in good health and CMV-seropositive.

The chain recombines TRBV30 with TRBJ2-7, with 8 positions matching TRBD1. Unmatched junction bases numbered 3, after V lost 5 bases and J lost 6 bases. Germline lookup yields CDR1 GTSNPN and CDR2 SVGIG (reference sequence). The CDR3 is 11 amino acids. CDR3 region: CAWDRGAEQYF. CDR3 nucleotides: TGTGCCTGGGACAGGGGAGCCGAGCAGTACTTC.

The chain carries TRBV28 and TRBJ2-2, with unresolved D. The ends were cut back, 3 bases at V and 5 bases at J, with 10 bases in the middle. The CDR3 runs to 14 residues. The V gene's germline CDR1 is MDHEN and CDR2 SYDVKM. The CDR3 region has the DNA TGTGCCAGCAGTTTGGCATTGATGACCGGGGAGCTGTTTTTT. This gives the protein CASSLALMTGELFF.

The chain is built from TRBV27 and TRBJ2-5; 8 positions agree with TRBD2. The CDR3 has 14 residues. The V gene's germline CDR1 is MNHEY and CDR2 SMNVEV (reference sequence). V shed 3 bases, J shed 2 bases, and the junction held 2 bases outside the gene matches. CDR3 sequence: CASSLSGGQETQYF. Here the CDR3 DNA reads TGTGCCAGCAGTTTGTCGGGGGGGCAAGAGACCCAGTACTTC.

The gene calls are TRBV7-9 and TRBJ2-7, with TRBD2 as a possible D gene (7 bases). CDR3 length: 14 amino acids. In germline, CDR1 is SEHNR, CDR2 FQNEAQ (reference sequence). Trimming left V 5 bases short and J 10 bases short, with 21 bases between. CDR3 sequence (DNA): TGTGCCAGCAGCACTGCGACGAGGGGGGGTACCCAGTACTTC. It encodes CASSTATRGGTQYF. Full variable domain (rest looked up from reference TRBV7-9 and TRBJ2-7): DTGVSQNPRHKITKRGQNVTFRCDPISEHNRLYWYRQTLGQGPEFLTYFQNEAQLEKSRLLSDRFSAERPKGSFSTLEIQRTEQGDSAMYLCASSTATRGGTQYFGPGTRLTVT.

The chain joins TRBV11-2 to TRBJ1-6; D remains ambiguous. The CDR3 is made up of 16 amino acids. Trimming removed 3 bases at V and 10 bases at J, with 19 bases between. CDR1 is SGHAT and CDR2 is FQNNGV in the germline V gene. In DNA form, the CDR3 reads TGTGCCAGCAGCTTCAGCCCCACCCTAGGAGGATCACCCCTCCACTTT. Residues: CASSFSPTLGGSPLHF.

This chain joins TRBV5-8 and TRBJ2-7; 9 nucleotides match TRBD1. CDR3 size: 16 residues. V shed 4 bases, J shed 5 bases, and the junction held 13 bases outside the gene matches. Germline CDR1 reads SGHTS; CDR2 reads YDEGEE. This CDR3 is CASSSTGGGLVDEQYF. CDR3 nucleotide sequence: TGTGCCAGCAGCAGCACAGGGGGCGGTTTGGTCGACGAGCAGTACTTC.

This clone is a singleton in its sample. V usage is TRBV5-6 and J usage is TRBJ1-1, with 8 bases matching TRBD1. The germline CDR1 and CDR2 sequences are SGHDT and YYEEEE. With 2 bases clipped from V and 5 bases from J, the junction kept 5 bases outside the gene matches. CDR3 length: 14 residues. CDR3 in DNA: TGTGCCAGCAGCTTTCTGGACAGGGATACTGAAGCTTTCTTT. It translates to CASSFLDRDTEAFF.

This sequence joins TRBV7-2 and TRBJ1-1; tentatively, D is TRBD1 (5 bases). Deletions cut 6 bases from V and 0 bases from J, with 11 bases between. This CDR3 has 14 amino acids. Germline-derived CDR1 and CDR2 are SGHTA and FQGNSA. Written as DNA, the CDR3 is TGTGCCAGCAGGGCGGACAAGATGAACACTGAAGCTTTCTTT. Translating it yields CASRADKMNTEAFF.

The CDR3 DNA is TGTGCCAGCAGCCTTCGGACAGGGGGAAGAGAGACCCAGTACTTC. Amino acids: CASSLRTGGRETQYF. The V and J genes are TRBV5-6 and TRBJ2-5; TRBD1 agrees at 10 bases. Germline V CDR1 and CDR2: SGHDT, YYEEEE. Germline trimming cut 4 bases from V and 4 bases from J; bases unmatched to any gene: 7. This CDR3 contains 15 residues.

The rearrangement joins TRBV7-2 to TRBJ1-2, with 8 bases identical to TRBD1. Germline trimming cut 7 bases from V and 7 bases from J; bases unmatched to any gene: 11. This CDR3 has 14 amino acids. CDR1 SGHTA and CDR2 FQGNSA come from the germline V gene. The CDR3 loop is CASIPSPGGFGYTF. CDR3 nucleotide sequence: TGTGCCAGCATACCCTCACCAGGGGGCTTTGGCTACACCTTC.

V is TRBV6-4 and J is TRBJ1-6; 7 bases line up with TRBD1. V was clipped by 6 bases and J by 7 bases; unmatched bases: 3. Germline lookup yields CDR1 MRHNA and CDR2 SNTAGT. The CDR3 contains 13 residues. Here the CDR3 DNA reads TGTGCCAGCAGCCCGACAGGGAATTCACCCCTCCACTTT. Amino acid sequence: CASSPTGNSPLHF.

This clone appeared a few times. The chain joins TRBV5-5 to TRBJ1-1, with a possible D match to TRBD1 (5 bases). The CDR3 totals 15 residues. The germline V gene encodes CDR1 SGHKS and CDR2 YYEKEE (reference sequence). Between the trimmed V and J ends, which lost 4 bases and 1 base, there was a span of 14 bases. The CDR3 sequence is CASSGTGTKNTEAFF. The CDR3 region has the DNA TGTGCCAGCAGCGGAACAGGTACGAAGAACACTGAAGCTTTCTTT.

This clone was detected only once. This chain connects TRBV5-8 to TRBJ2-7, with TRBD1 matching over 8 bases. Per the germline V gene, CDR1 is SGHTS and CDR2 is YDEGEE. Trimming cost V 3 bases and J 0 bases; bases outside gene matches: 2. CDR3 length: 14 amino acids. Here the CDR3 DNA reads TGTGCCAGCAGCTCGGGGACAGGCTCCTACGAGCAGTACTTC. Protein product: CASSSGTGSYEQYF.

Comments on this clone: Germline and junction disagree at one end, which may indicate a read error. Other DNA sequences in the same sample also yield this CDR3. V and J are TRBV9 and TRBJ1-1, with 10 bases matching TRBD1. Germline CDR1 reads SGDLS; CDR2 reads YYNGEE. This CDR3 has 15 amino acids. CDR3 in amino acids: CASSVGDRGYTEAFF. The CDR3 DNA reads TGCGCCAGCAGCGTGGGGGACAGGGGATACACTGAAGCTTTCTTT. The entire variable domain, with the rest obtained from reference TRBV9 and TRBJ1-1, is as follows: DSGVTQTPKHLITATGQRVTLRCSPRSGDLSVYWYQQSLDQGLQFLIQYYNGEERAKGNILERFSAQQFPDLHSELNLSSLELGDSALYFCASSVGDRGYTEAFFGQGTRLTVV.

The rearrangement joins TRBV10-2 to TRBJ2-7, with TRBD1 matching 10 bases. CDR3 length: 16 amino acids. V was clipped by 6 bases and J by 2 bases; unmatched bases: 10. From germline, CDR1 is WSHSY and CDR2 SAAADI. In nucleotides, the CDR3 is TGCGCCAGCAGCTATCAGGACAGGGGGGGCACCTACGAGCAGTACTTC. Protein sequence: CASSYQDRGGTYEQYF.

The chain is built from TRBV4-2 and TRBJ1-4; D possibly corresponds to TRBD1 (6 bases). Trimming removed 4 bases from V and 0 bases from J, with 12 bases in between. The CDR3 extends over 16 amino acids. The germline V gene has CDR1 LGHNA and CDR2 YNFKEQ. The CDR3 loop reads CASSPGTLATNEKLFF. The CDR3 region has the DNA TGTGCCAGCAGCCCCGGGACACTTGCAACTAATGAAAAACTGTTTTTT.

This chain joins TRBV9 and TRBJ2-1; tentative D call: TRBD2 (6 bases). Germline values: CDR1 SGDLS, CDR2 YYNGEE. With 4 bases removed from V and 8 bases from J, the gap between germline ends came to 19 bases. CDR3 length: 15 residues. CDR3 nucleotide sequence: TGTGCCAGCAGCCCCTCGGGCAGGAGGGTTGATGAGCAGTTCTTC. It codes for CASSPSGRRVDEQFF.

The chain is built from TRBV6-5 and TRBJ2-5; 8 positions agree with TRBD1. Near its end, the DNA agrees better with TRBJ2-7, so the J call may be wrong. The CDR3 is 15 residues long. Germline loops: CDR1 MNHEY, CDR2 SVGAGI. CDR3 nucleotide sequence: TGTGCCAGCAGTTACGGACAGGGAGCCACCTACGAGCAGTACTTC. It translates to CASSYGQGATYEQYF.

This sequence joins TRBV2 and TRBJ2-5; TRBD2 aligns across 7 bases. With 4 bases clipped from V and 5 bases from J, the junction kept 13 bases outside the gene matches. The CDR3 is made up of 16 amino acids. Looked up from germline, CDR1 is SNHLY and CDR2 is FYNNEI. CDR3: CASSAGLPVGGETQYF. The CDR3 DNA reads TGTGCCAGCAGTGCCGGACTCCCCGTGGGGGGGGAGACCCAGTACTTC.

This chain joins TRBV4-1 and TRBJ1-1, with 7 nucleotides matching TRBD1. CDR1 is MGHRA and CDR2 is YSYEKL in the germline V gene. This CDR3 is built from 15 residues. V shed 3 bases, J shed 2 bases, and the junction held 6 bases outside the gene matches. Here the CDR3 reads CASSQRHRGNTEAFF. CDR3 nucleotides: TGCGCCAGCAGCCAGCGTCACAGGGGAAACACTGAAGCTTTCTTT.

The gene calls are TRBV27 and TRBJ2-7; 10 nucleotides line up with TRBD2. The CDR3 loop spans 15 amino acids. The junction had 9 bases not matched to a gene; V was cut back by 6 bases and J by 4 bases. Per germline, CDR1 MNHEY and CDR2 SMNVEV (reference sequence). The CDR3 DNA follows: TGTGCCAGCAGACCCCTACTAGCGGGAAGGTACGAGCAGTACTTC. Protein sequence: CASRPLLAGRYEQYF.

As DNA, the CDR3 is TGTGCCAGCAACCCAGGGGAGCGGAACGGGGAGCTGTTTTTT. Translating it yields CASNPGERNGELFF. V is TRBV11-1 and J is TRBJ2-2; D is perhaps TRBD1 (6 bases). This CDR3 spans 14 amino acids. Germline CDR1 SGHAT, CDR2 FQDESV (reference sequence). V lost 7 bases, J lost 7 bases, and 16 bases lay in between.

The chain has TRBV11-2 and TRBJ1-4; the match to TRBD1 covers 9 bases. V shed 3 bases and J 4 bases; nucleotides not matched to a gene: 0. Germline CDR1 is SGHAT and CDR2 is FQNNGV. The CDR3 runs to 14 residues. The CDR3 region is CASSLGQGNEKLFF. The CDR3 DNA reads TGTGCCAGCAGCTTGGGACAGGGTAATGAAAAACTGTTTTTT.

This chain uses TRBV11-3 with TRBJ2-1; 7 bases line up with TRBD2. The CDR3 length is 14 residues. Trimming took 1 base from V and 7 from J; bases not matched to a gene: 4. The germline gives CDR1 SGHNT, CDR2 YENEEA. The CDR3 loop is CASSLGEGRNEQFF. The CDR3, as DNA: TGTGCCAGCAGCTTAGGGGAGGGCCGGAATGAGCAGTTCTTC.